This T cell receptor beta chain was identified in a study of identifying expanded T cells in peripheral blood. On this clone itself: Its antigen is unknown.

Assay: immunoSEQ multiplex PCR; the TCRdb copy retains only in-frame clones and omits some. Among about 130,000 clones listed, 75% to 90% were seen once. Collection occurred without any documented infections or immune events in donors. Germline V lookup: CDR1 MDHEN, CDR2 SYDVKM. The germline V and J ends were trimmed by 6 bases and 0 bases, with 15 bases remaining between them. This CDR3 has 16 amino acids. The study, taken as a whole, reports: Variance in clone template counts between roughly two-week samples significantly increased with total template count across all healthy donors. About 1.2 clones differed between technical replicates, versus around 16 and 19 over time.

The sample was blood. The sequence came from a person aged 18 to 75 in good health. The chain combines TRBV28 with TRBJ1-3; D is uncertain. The CDR3: CASSRPGGLSGNTIYF. CDR3 DNA sequence: TGTGCCAGCAGCCGCCCTGGTGGTCTCTCTGGAAACACCATATATTTT.